Listed here are 24 T cell receptor beta chains from one sample, sequenced in a study of cytomegalovirus exposure and HLA in healthy donors (TCRdb year 2017). Library prep was done by the immunoSEQ multiplex PCR assay. For the multiplex PCR, a mixture combining 60 forward primers for TCR Vbeta segments and 13 reverse primers for TCR Jbeta segments was used. TCRdb took this table from immuneACCESS and kept in-frame rearrangements with V and J called. Such tables lack part of the clones; where checked against another copy, unresolved V genes explain under half of the gap, and the rest is unexplained. This sample holds about 180,000 clones; 84% were observed only once. 1% to 1.5% of the sample goes to the ten largest clones. The specimen was PBMCs. These receptors all come from a girl aged 2-15 years in good health and CMV-seropositive.

The count of this clone is one. This chain joins TRBV5-1 and TRBJ2-4; D gene unclear. The CDR3 covers 15 residues. Germline lookup yields CDR1 SGHRS and CDR2 YFSETQ. Trimming removed 0 bases from V and 2 bases from J, with 9 bases in between. The CDR3 DNA follows: TGCGCCAGCAGCTTGGAGCCGATTCCCAAAAACATTCAGTACTTC. Its translation: CASSLEPIPKNIQYF.

The chain recombines TRBV7-2 with TRBJ2-1; tentatively, D is TRBD2 (5 bases). Germline CDR1 SGHTA, CDR2 FQGNSA. Trimming cost V 2 bases and J 8 bases, with 7 bases left between them. The CDR3 loop spans 12 amino acids. The CDR3 reads CASSLLADEQFF. The CDR3 DNA is TGTGCCAGCAGCTTACTAGCCGATGAGCAGTTCTTC.

The count of this clone is one. V usage is TRBV25-1 and J usage is TRBJ2-3; 9 bases match TRBD1. The J segment lost 5 bases and the V segment lost 5 bases, leaving 8 bases of the junction unmatched. Germline V lookup: CDR1 MGHDK, CDR2 SYGVNS. CDR3 size: 15 residues. The CDR3 reads CASSLDRGLIDTQYF. CDR3 sequence (DNA): TGTGCCAGCAGTCTTGACAGGGGGTTAATAGATACGCAGTATTTT.

This clone was counted only a few times. Sequence at one end of the junction differs from germline and may be a read error. The chain couples TRBV7-7 to TRBJ1-4; TRBD1 aligns across 8 bases. The CDR3 has 14 residues. The germline gives CDR1 SSHAT, CDR2 FNYEAQ (reference sequence). The CDR3 DNA reads as TGTGCTAGCAGCCCCGGACAGGGTGTTGAAAAACTGTTTTTT. Residues: CASSPGQGVEKLFF.

J is TRBJ2-1 and V is TRBV28; TRBD2 agrees at 14 bases. The length of the CDR3 is 15 residues. The germline CDR1 and CDR2 sequences are MDHEN and SYDVKM. Trimming removed 7 bases from V and 9 bases from J; junction bases left unmatched: 8. CDR3 in DNA: TGTGCCAGCATCCCGGGACTAGCGGGAGCAGGTGAGCAGTTCTTC. Translation: CASIPGLAGAGEQFF.

This chain joins TRBV11-3 and TRBJ2-3; TRBD1 agrees at 8 bases. This CDR3 has 16 residues. CDR1 and CDR2 from the germline V gene are SGHNT and YENEEA. After removal of 4 bases from V and 4 bases from J, the junction contained 10 bases not matched to a gene. CDR3 nucleotides: TGTGCCAGCAGCTCTCGGACAGGGAGCATCTCAGATACGCAGTATTTT. Translation: CASSSRTGSISDTQYF.

The gene calls are TRBV5-1 and TRBJ1-2; the match to TRBD1 covers 8 bases. V lost 4 bases to trimming and J lost 8 bases; unmatched junction nucleotides: 10. Germline CDR1 reads SGHRS; CDR2 reads YFSETQ. The CDR3 runs 14 residues. The CDR3 bases are TGCGCCAGCAGCCCCGGGACAGGTACATTCGGCTACACCTTC. Translated, it gives CASSPGTGTFGYTF.

This clone was picked up a small number of times. The chain links TRBV4-1 to TRBJ1-2; maybe TRBD1 (6 bases). Germline V gene data show CDR1 as MGHRA and CDR2 as YSYEKL. There are 14 residues in the CDR3. V lost 4 bases and J 8 bases, leaving 17 bases between the germline ends. CDR3 nucleotides: TGCGCCAGCAGCCGCCAAGCCACAGGGCGCGGCTACACCTTC. This gives the protein CASSRQATGRGYTF.

The gene calls are TRBV6-5 and TRBJ1-2; 7 nucleotides agree with TRBD1. The CDR3 consists of 14 residues. Germline values: CDR1 MNHEY, CDR2 SVGAGI. Trimming cost V 7 bases and J 8 bases; bases outside gene matches: 13. The CDR3 coding sequence is TGTGCCAGCAACCCCGGACAGGCGACGAGCGGCTACACCTTC. It codes for CASNPGQATSGYTF.

This rearrangement joins TRBV12-5 to TRBJ2-7; D gene ambiguous. The germline gives CDR1 LGHNT, CDR2 FRNRAP. The V and J ends lost 1 base and 7 bases respectively, with 5 bases between them. This CDR3 region has 11 residues. CDR3 region: CASGLDLEQYF. The CDR3 region has the DNA TGTGCTAGTGGTTTGGACCTAGAGCAGTACTTC.

The genes are TRBV30 and TRBJ1-2; 7 bases agree with TRBD1. V shed 2 bases and J 8 bases; nucleotides not matched to a gene: 8. Germline assignment: CDR1 GTSNPN and CDR2 SVGIG (reference sequence). This CDR3 comprises 13 residues. CDR3 sequence reads: CAWSSTGASGYTF. The DNA of the CDR3 is TGTGCCTGGAGTAGTACAGGGGCTTCGGGCTACACCTTC.

V and J are TRBV9 and TRBJ2-3; 12 bases match TRBD2. V lost 5 bases, J lost 0 bases, and 4 bases stayed unmatched. The CDR3 contains 16 residues. CDR1 and CDR2 (germline): SGDLS, YYNGEE. CDR3 protein: CASSILAGGSTDTQYF. The CDR3, as DNA: TGTGCCAGCAGTATACTAGCGGGAGGCAGCACAGATACGCAGTATTTT.

The V call is TRBV19, the J call TRBJ2-3; a weak D match, TRBD2 (5 bases). Germline V gives CDR1 LNHDA, CDR2 SQIVND (reference sequence). The CDR3 consists of 16 residues. V was clipped by 7 bases and J by 2 bases, with 19 bases between them. The CDR3 is CASIRTLRSLTDTQYF. As DNA, the CDR3 is TGTGCCAGTATCCGGACTCTTCGATCCCTCACAGATACGCAGTATTTT.

The rearrangement uses TRBV19 and TRBJ1-2; possibly TRBD1 for D (5 bases). The germline V gene has CDR1 LNHDA and CDR2 SQIVND (reference sequence). The CDR3 loop spans 14 amino acids. V gave up 9 bases and J gave up 2 bases, with 16 bases separating them. The CDR3 is CASYGRQINYGYTF. CDR3 in DNA: TGTGCCAGCTACGGGAGACAGATAAACTATGGCTACACCTTC.

This clone was counted a single time. The chain recombines TRBV9 with TRBJ2-1; TRBD2 aligns across 8 bases. Germline CDR1 is SGDLS and CDR2 is YYNGEE. With 0 bases clipped from V and 12 bases from J, the junction kept 11 bases outside the gene matches. The CDR3 contains 15 residues. CDR3 DNA: TGTGCCAGCAGCGTAGAAACGCAGGCGGGAGGAAGGCAGTTCTTC. Translating it yields CASSVETQAGGRQFF.

This clone appeared once. This chain links TRBV6-1 with TRBJ1-1, with TRBD1 as a possible D gene (5 bases). CDR1 MNHNS and CDR2 SASEGT come from the germline V gene. The V gene lost 5 bases and the J gene lost 10 bases, with 14 bases spanning the gap. This CDR3 spans 12 amino acids. Written as DNA, the CDR3 is TGTGCCAGCAGTACAACATGGGGCGGAGCTTTCTTT. This encodes CASSTTWGGAFF.

The J gene is TRBJ2-1, the V gene TRBV25-1; D not certain. V was trimmed by 7 bases and J by 3 bases, leaving 10 bases between them. Per germline, CDR1 MGHDK and CDR2 SYGVNS. This CDR3 has 13 amino acids. DNA of the CDR3: TGTGCCAGCACTAGTGGCAGCTACAATGAGCAGTTCTTC. Translating gives CASTSGSYNEQFF.

This chain joins TRBV10-1 and TRBJ2-3, with 9 nucleotides matching TRBD1. Germline V lookup: CDR1 WNHNN, CDR2 SYGVQD (reference sequence). This CDR3 comprises 16 residues. V lost 6 bases, J lost 3 bases, and 10 bases stayed unmatched. The CDR3 protein is CASSHRDRAGTDTQYF. In nucleotides, the CDR3 is TGCGCCAGCAGCCACCGGGACAGGGCTGGGACAGATACGCAGTATTTT.

The V call is TRBV6-5, the J call TRBJ2-3; D is undetermined. The V and J ends lost 6 bases and 0 bases respectively, with 10 bases between them. The germline gives CDR1 MNHEY, CDR2 SVGAGI. This CDR3 has 14 residues. DNA for the CDR3: TGTGCCAGCAGGCAAGCGTTGAGCACAGATACGCAGTATTTT. This sequence encodes CASRQALSTDTQYF.

The rearrangement links TRBV19 to TRBJ1-1; D remains unclear. The CDR3 has 15 amino acids. The V and J ends lost 1 base and 1 base respectively, with 10 bases between them. The germline V gene has CDR1 LNHDA and CDR2 SQIVND (reference sequence). CDR3 nucleotide sequence: TGTGCCAGTAGTATAGCGAGAGGTTCGAACACTGAAGCTTTCTTT. Translating it yields CASSIARGSNTEAFF.

The chain joins TRBV11-3 to TRBJ1-4; TRBD1 matches 9 bases. CDR3 length: 15 residues. Germline V gene sequence: CDR1 SGHNT, CDR2 YENEEA. With V trimmed by 6 bases and J by 8 bases, 10 bases remained unmatched. Here the CDR3 reads CASSLKQGAGEKLFF. CDR3 in DNA: TGTGCCAGCAGTTTAAAACAGGGGGCTGGGGAAAAACTGTTTTTT.

The rearrangement links TRBV9 to TRBJ2-7; 11 nucleotides align to TRBD2. The CDR3 has 15 residues. The germline V gene encodes CDR1 SGDLS and CDR2 YYNGEE. V lost 4 bases to trimming and J lost 4 bases; unmatched junction nucleotides: 7. This chain's CDR3 is CASSLGLAASYEQYF. The CDR3 DNA reads TGTGCCAGCAGCTTGGGACTAGCGGCATCGTACGAGCAGTACTTC.

This rearrangement joins TRBV5-6 to TRBJ1-2; a weak D match, TRBD1 (5 bases). The CDR3 is 18 residues long. Germline loops: CDR1 SGHDT, CDR2 YYEEEE. V lost 1 base, J lost 1 base, and 20 bases lay in between. CDR3 loop: CASSLNLQDTSFNYGYTF. DNA for the CDR3: TGTGCCAGCAGCTTGAACCTCCAGGACACTTCATTTAACTATGGCTACACCTTC.

The chain uses TRBV5-5 and TRBJ1-4; D possibly corresponds to TRBD1 (5 bases). This CDR3 contains 13 residues. Trimming removed 0 bases from V and 13 bases from J, with 13 bases in between. The V gene's germline CDR1 is SGHKS and CDR2 YYEKEE (reference sequence). The CDR3 protein is CASSLVQGELLFF. CDR3 DNA: TGTGCCAGCAGCTTGGTTCAGGGTGAGCTACTGTTTTTT.